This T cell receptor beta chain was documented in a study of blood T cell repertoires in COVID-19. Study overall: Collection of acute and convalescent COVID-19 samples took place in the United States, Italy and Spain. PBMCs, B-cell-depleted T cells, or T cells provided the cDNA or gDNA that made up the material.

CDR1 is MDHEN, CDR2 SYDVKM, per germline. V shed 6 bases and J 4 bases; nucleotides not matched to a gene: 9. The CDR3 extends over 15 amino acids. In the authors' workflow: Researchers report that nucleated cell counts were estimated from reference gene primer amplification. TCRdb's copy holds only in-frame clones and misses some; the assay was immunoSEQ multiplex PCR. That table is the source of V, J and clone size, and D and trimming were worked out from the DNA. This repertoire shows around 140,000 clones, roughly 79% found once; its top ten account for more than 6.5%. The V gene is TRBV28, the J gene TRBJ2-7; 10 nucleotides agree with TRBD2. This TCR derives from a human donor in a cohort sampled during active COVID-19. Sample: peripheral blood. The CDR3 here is CASRPRVAGGYEQYF. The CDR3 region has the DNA TGTGCCAGCAGACCTAGGGTAGCGGGAGGATACGAGCAGTACTTC.